This TCR beta chain was sequenced in a study of T cell clones after liver transplantation. Study at large: TCRbeta sequencing after a pre-transplant mixed lymphocyte reaction identified graft-donor-reactive clones, later tracked in post-transplant blood. Until 12-24 months post-transplant, subjects got standard immunosuppression and no induction.

TCRdb's table, derived via immunoSEQ multiplex PCR, lists solely in-frame clones and lacks some. This sample carries about 120,000 clones, about nine tenths of them seen once, and the ten largest clones take around 0.86%. Notes on this clone: Its antigen remains unknown.

Study-level results: Graft donor-reactive T cells may have migrated into the graft rather than being deleted.

This TCR was recovered from a human patient who received a liver transplant. A share of the T cells may be of graft donor origin. The sample consisted of CD4+ T cells from blood, taken 12 months after liver transplant.

The CDR3 reads CATSRASELYGYTF. The CDR3 nucleotides are TGTGCCACCAGCAGAGCTTCGGAACTCTATGGCTACACCTTC. V is TRBV15 and J is TRBJ1-2; D gene unclear. The germline gives CDR1 LNHNV, CDR2 YYDKDF (reference sequence). This CDR3 has 14 residues. V was shortened by 1 base and J by 4 bases, with 10 bases between the two germline ends.